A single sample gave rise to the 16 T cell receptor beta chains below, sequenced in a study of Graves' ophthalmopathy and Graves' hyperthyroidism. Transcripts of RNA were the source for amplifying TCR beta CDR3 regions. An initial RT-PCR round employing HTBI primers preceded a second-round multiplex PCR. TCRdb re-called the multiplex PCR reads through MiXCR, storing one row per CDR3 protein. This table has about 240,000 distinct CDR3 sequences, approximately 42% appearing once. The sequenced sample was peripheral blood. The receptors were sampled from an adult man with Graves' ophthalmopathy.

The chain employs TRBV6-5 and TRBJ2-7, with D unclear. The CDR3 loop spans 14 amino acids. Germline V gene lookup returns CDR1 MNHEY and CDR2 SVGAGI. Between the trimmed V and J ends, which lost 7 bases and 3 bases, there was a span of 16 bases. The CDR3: CASTSMASHYEQYF. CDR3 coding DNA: TGTGCCAGCACCTCCATGGCGTCCCACTACGAGCAGTACTTC.

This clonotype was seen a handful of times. For the CDR3, the DNA is TGTGCCAGCAGCTTACTCAGCGAGACCCAGTACTTC. It specifies CASSLLSETQYF. The gene calls are TRBV7-9 and TRBJ2-5; no clear D. The V gene's germline CDR1 is SEHNR and CDR2 FQNEAQ (reference sequence). Trimming left V 2 bases short and J 5 bases short, with 6 bases between. The CDR3 loop spans 12 amino acids.

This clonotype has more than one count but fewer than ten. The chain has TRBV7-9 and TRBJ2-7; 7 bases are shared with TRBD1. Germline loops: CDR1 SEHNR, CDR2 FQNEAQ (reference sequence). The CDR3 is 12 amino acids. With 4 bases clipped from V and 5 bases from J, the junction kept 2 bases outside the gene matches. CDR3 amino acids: CASSSGQDEQYF. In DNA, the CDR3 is TGTGCCAGCAGCTCCGGACAGGACGAGCAGTACTTC.

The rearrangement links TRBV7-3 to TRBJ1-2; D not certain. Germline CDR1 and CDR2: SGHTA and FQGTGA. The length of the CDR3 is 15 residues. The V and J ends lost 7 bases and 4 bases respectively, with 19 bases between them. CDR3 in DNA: TGTGCCAGCAACAGTCCCAGGTTGATAGCCTATGGCTACACCTTC. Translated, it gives CASNSPRLIAYGYTF.

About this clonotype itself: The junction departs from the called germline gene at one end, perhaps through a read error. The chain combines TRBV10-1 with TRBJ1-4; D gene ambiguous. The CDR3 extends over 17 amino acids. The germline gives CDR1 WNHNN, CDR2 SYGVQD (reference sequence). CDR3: CASSDGLATATDEKLFF. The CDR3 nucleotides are TGCGCCAGCAGTGATGGTCTCGCGACGGCAACTGATGAAAAACTGTTTTTT.

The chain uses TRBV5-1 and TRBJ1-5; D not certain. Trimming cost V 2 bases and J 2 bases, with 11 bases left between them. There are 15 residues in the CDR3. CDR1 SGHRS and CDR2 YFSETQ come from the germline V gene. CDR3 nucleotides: TGCGCCAGCAGCTTCACCCCCGGGGGCAATCAGCCCCAGCATTTT. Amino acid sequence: CASSFTPGGNQPQHF.

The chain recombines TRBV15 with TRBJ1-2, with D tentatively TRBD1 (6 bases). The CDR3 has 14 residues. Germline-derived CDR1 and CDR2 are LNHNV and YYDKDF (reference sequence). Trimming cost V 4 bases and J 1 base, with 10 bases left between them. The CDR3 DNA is TGTGCCACCAGCACAGGGGTGCTTAACTATGGCTACACCTTC. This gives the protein CATSTGVLNYGYTF.

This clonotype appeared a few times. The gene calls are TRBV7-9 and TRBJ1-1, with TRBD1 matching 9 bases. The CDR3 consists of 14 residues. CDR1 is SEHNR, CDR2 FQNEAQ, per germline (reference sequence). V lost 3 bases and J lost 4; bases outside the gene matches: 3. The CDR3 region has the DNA TGTGCCAGCAGCTTTGGACAGGGGCGCACTGAAGCTTTCTTT. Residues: CASSFGQGRTEAFF.

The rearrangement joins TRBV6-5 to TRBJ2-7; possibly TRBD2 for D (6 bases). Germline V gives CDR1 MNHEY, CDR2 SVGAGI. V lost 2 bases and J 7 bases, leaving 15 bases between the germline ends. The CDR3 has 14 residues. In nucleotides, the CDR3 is TGTGCCAGCAGTTACGAGGACCCCCGGGGGGAGCAGTACTTC. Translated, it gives CASSYEDPRGEQYF.

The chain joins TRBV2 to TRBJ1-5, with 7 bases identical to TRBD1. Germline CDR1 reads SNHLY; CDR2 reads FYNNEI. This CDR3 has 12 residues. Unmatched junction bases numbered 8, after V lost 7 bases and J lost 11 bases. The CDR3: CASNYRGETQHF. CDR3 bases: TGTGCCAGCAATTACAGGGGCGAGACCCAGCATTTT.

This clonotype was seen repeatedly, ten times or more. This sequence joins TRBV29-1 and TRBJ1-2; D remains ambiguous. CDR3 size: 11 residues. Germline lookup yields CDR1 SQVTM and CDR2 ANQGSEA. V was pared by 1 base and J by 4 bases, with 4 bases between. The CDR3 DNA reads TGCAGCGTTGAAGGCTCCTATGGCTACACCTTC. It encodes CSVEGSYGYTF.

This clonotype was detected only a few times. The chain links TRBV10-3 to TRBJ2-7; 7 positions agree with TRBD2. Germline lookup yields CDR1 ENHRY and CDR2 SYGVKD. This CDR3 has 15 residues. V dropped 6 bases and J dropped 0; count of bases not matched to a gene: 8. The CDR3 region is CAIRPRGVSSYEQYF. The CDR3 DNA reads TGTGCCATCAGACCCCGGGGGGTGAGCTCCTACGAGCAGTACTTC.

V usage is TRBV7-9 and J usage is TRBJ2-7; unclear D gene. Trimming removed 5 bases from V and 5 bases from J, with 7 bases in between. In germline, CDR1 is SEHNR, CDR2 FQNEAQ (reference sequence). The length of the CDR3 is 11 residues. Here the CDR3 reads CASSPRDEQYF. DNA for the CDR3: TGTGCCAGCAGCCCCCGAGACGAGCAGTACTTC. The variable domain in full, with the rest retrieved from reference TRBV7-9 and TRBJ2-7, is DTGVSQNPRHKITKRGQNVTFRCDPISEHNRLYWYRQTLGQGPEFLTYFQNEAQLEKSRLLSDRFSAERPKGSFSTLEIQRTEQGDSAMYLCASSPRDEQYFGPGTRLTVT.

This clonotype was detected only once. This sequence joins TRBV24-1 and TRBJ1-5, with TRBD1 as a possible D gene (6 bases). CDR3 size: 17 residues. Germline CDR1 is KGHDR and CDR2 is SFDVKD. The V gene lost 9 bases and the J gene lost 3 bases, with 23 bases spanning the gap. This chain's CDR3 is CATSNRDGGVDNQPQHF. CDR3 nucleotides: TGTGCCACCTCAAACAGGGATGGCGGCGTTGACAATCAGCCCCAGCATTTT.

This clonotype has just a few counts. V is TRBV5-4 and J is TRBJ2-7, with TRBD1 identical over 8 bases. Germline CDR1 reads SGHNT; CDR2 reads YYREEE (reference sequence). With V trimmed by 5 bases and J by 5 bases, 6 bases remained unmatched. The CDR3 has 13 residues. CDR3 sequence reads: CASRSGQGNEQYF. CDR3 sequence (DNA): TGTGCCAGCAGAAGCGGACAGGGCAACGAGCAGTACTTC.

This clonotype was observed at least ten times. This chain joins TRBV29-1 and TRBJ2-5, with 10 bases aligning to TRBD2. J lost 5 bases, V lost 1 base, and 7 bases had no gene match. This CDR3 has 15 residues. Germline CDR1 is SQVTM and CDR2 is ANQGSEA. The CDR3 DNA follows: TGCAGCGTTGAAGCGGCTAGCGGGAGAGGGGAGACCCAGTACTTC. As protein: CSVEAASGRGETQYF.